These T cell receptor beta chains were read from a single sample in a study of cytomegalovirus exposure and HLA in healthy donors. Only in-frame clones appear in the TCRdb table, and some are missing; sequencing was by immunoSEQ multiplex PCR. The sample table includes about 110,000 clones. The sample comprised PBMCs. The receptors derive from a man between 40 and 49 years old in good health and CMV-seropositive. Both conserved end residues are part of each CDR3. Each record gives: V gene, D gene, J gene, CDR3 protein, CDR3 DNA. D genes are given only for firm matches.

v_call: TRBV5-1; d_call: TRBD1; j_call: TRBJ1-3; cdr3_aa: CASSLIGGENTIYF; cdr3_nt: TGCGCCAGCAGCTTGATAGGGGGCGAAAACACCATATATTTT
v_call: TRBV7-6; d_call: TRBD2; j_call: TRBJ2-7; cdr3_aa: CASSPTMREAGEQYF; cdr3_nt: TGTGCCAGCAGCCCGACTATGCGGGAGGCCGGCGAGCAGTACTTC
v_call: TRBV4-1; d_call: TRBD1; j_call: TRBJ1-4; cdr3_aa: CASSQDGGRGWGSTEKLFF; cdr3_nt: TGCGCCAGCAGCCAAGATGGGGGCAGGGGGTGGGGGTCTACTGAAAAACTGTTTTTT
v_call: TRBV5-4; d_call: .; j_call: TRBJ2-5; cdr3_aa: CASSLAKERQETQYF; cdr3_nt: TGTGCCAGCAGCTTGGCCAAGGAGCGCCAAGAGACCCAGTACTTC
v_call: TRBV19; d_call: .; j_call: TRBJ2-4; cdr3_aa: CASSISRDGNIQYF; cdr3_nt: TGTGCCAGTAGTATATCCAGGGATGGTAACATTCAGTACTTC
v_call: TRBV7-2; d_call: TRBD2; j_call: TRBJ2-3; cdr3_aa: CASNLFGPIAGDTDTQYF; cdr3_nt: TGTGCCAGCAACCTCTTCGGGCCGATAGCGGGAGATACAGATACGCAGTATTTT
v_call: TRBV6-5; d_call: .; j_call: TRBJ1-1; cdr3_aa: CASSPPQATEAFF; cdr3_nt: TGTGCCAGCAGCCCTCCACAGGCAACCGAAGCTTTCTTT
v_call: TRBV28; d_call: .; j_call: TRBJ2-2; cdr3_aa: CASSQGGANTGELFF; cdr3_nt: TGTGCCAGCAGTCAGGGGGGCGCGAACACCGGGGAGCTGTTTTTT
v_call: TRBV7-9; d_call: TRBD2; j_call: TRBJ2-7; cdr3_aa: CASSLEPGLAGSEQYF; cdr3_nt: TGTGCCAGCAGCTTAGAGCCGGGACTAGCGGGATCCGAGCAGTACTTC
v_call: TRBV6-5; d_call: TRBD1; j_call: TRBJ2-7; cdr3_aa: CASSAPGQGAYEQYF; cdr3_nt: TGTGCCAGCAGTGCCCCGGGACAGGGGGCTTACGAGCAGTACTTC
v_call: TRBV6-5; d_call: TRBD1; j_call: TRBJ2-2; cdr3_aa: CASSYGTGATGELFF; cdr3_nt: TGTGCCAGCAGTTACGGGACAGGGGCCACCGGGGAGCTGTTTTTT
v_call: TRBV18; d_call: TRBD2; j_call: TRBJ2-3; cdr3_aa: CASSPELAVSTDTQYF; cdr3_nt: TGTGCCAGCTCACCAGAACTAGCGGTTAGCACAGATACGCAGTATTTT
v_call: TRBV28; d_call: .; j_call: TRBJ1-3; cdr3_aa: CASRRYLPGSGAGNTIYF; cdr3_nt: TGTGCCAGCAGGCGATATCTACCGGGGTCAGGGGCCGGAAACACCATATATTTT
v_call: TRBV19; d_call: .; j_call: TRBJ2-6; cdr3_aa: CASSVWSGSGANVLTF; cdr3_nt: TGTGCCAGTAGTGTTTGGAGCGGATCTGGGGCCAACGTCCTGACTTTC
v_call: TRBV7-9; d_call: TRBD2; j_call: TRBJ2-2; cdr3_aa: CASSLGSGRLTGELFF; cdr3_nt: TGTGCCAGCAGCTTAGGTAGCGGGAGGCTCACCGGGGAGCTGTTTTTT
v_call: TRBV9; d_call: TRBD2; j_call: TRBJ2-1; cdr3_aa: CASSARLAGGSYNEQFF; cdr3_nt: TGTGCCAGCAGCGCCAGACTAGCGGGAGGGTCCTACAATGAGCAGTTCTTC
v_call: TRBV18; d_call: TRBD2; j_call: TRBJ2-2; cdr3_aa: CASSPRARGRGVTGELFF; cdr3_nt: TGTGCCAGCTCACCGAGAGCTCGAGGGAGGGGCGTCACCGGGGAGCTGTTTTTT
v_call: TRBV7-3; d_call: .; j_call: TRBJ1-1; cdr3_aa: CASSFLKNTEAFF; cdr3_nt: TGTGCCAGCAGCTTTTTAAAGAACACTGAAGCTTTCTTT
v_call: TRBV29-1; d_call: .; j_call: TRBJ2-2; cdr3_aa: CTIRNLNTGELFF; cdr3_nt: TGCACCATCAGGAATTTGAACACCGGGGAGCTGTTTTTT
v_call: TRBV19; d_call: .; j_call: TRBJ2-2; cdr3_aa: CASSEPRVSGELFF; cdr3_nt: TGTGCCAGTAGTGAACCCAGGGTCAGCGGGGAGCTGTTTTTT
v_call: TRBV12-5; d_call: .; j_call: TRBJ1-1; cdr3_aa: CASGTGSMNTEAFF; cdr3_nt: TGTGCTAGTGGTACAGGGAGTATGAACACTGAAGCTTTCTTT
v_call: TRBV6-5; d_call: TRBD2; j_call: TRBJ2-7; cdr3_aa: CASSSGGGQAYEQYF; cdr3_nt: TGTGCCAGCAGTAGCGGGGGAGGCCAGGCCTACGAGCAGTACTTC
v_call: TRBV28; d_call: .; j_call: TRBJ2-3; cdr3_aa: CASSSAGTTDTQYF; cdr3_nt: TGTGCCAGCAGTTCTGCGGGAACCACAGATACGCAGTATTTT
v_call: TRBV6-5; d_call: TRBD2; j_call: TRBJ2-2; cdr3_aa: CASSYSGGRGTGELFF; cdr3_nt: TGTGCCAGCAGTTACTCGGGCGGGAGAGGTACCGGGGAGCTGTTTTTT
v_call: TRBV5-1; d_call: TRBD2; j_call: TRBJ2-1; cdr3_aa: CASSFTPITSGLYNEQFF; cdr3_nt: TGCGCCAGCAGCTTCACCCCTATTACTAGCGGACTATACAATGAGCAGTTCTTC
v_call: TRBV6-5; d_call: TRBD1; j_call: TRBJ1-2; cdr3_aa: CASSYSSLGQGYGYTF; cdr3_nt: TGTGCCAGCAGTTACTCGAGCTTGGGACAGGGCTATGGCTACACCTTC
v_call: TRBV30; d_call: .; j_call: TRBJ2-7; cdr3_aa: CAWSGGAVSSYEQYF; cdr3_nt: TGTGCCTGGAGTGGGGGAGCGGTAAGCTCCTACGAGCAGTACTTC
v_call: TRBV7-9; d_call: TRBD1; j_call: TRBJ1-4; cdr3_aa: CASSIGTGDNEKLFF; cdr3_nt: TGTGCCAGCAGCATCGGGACAGGGGATAATGAAAAACTGTTTTTT
v_call: TRBV9; d_call: .; j_call: TRBJ2-1; cdr3_aa: CASSVVAGGNEQFF; cdr3_nt: TGTGCCAGCAGCGTAGTTGCAGGGGGGAATGAGCAGTTCTTC
v_call: TRBV28; d_call: .; j_call: TRBJ1-5; cdr3_aa: CASSPWAAAHSNQPQHF; cdr3_nt: TGTGCCAGCAGTCCGTGGGCCGCAGCCCATAGCAATCAGCCCCAGCATTTT
v_call: TRBV21-1; d_call: .; j_call: TRBJ2-5; cdr3_aa: CASSLTSEVAGFKVRETQYF; cdr3_nt: TGTGCCAGCAGCCTCACGTCAGAGGTAGCGGGATTTAAAGTGCGGGAGACCCAGTACTTC
v_call: TRBV4-1; d_call: .; j_call: TRBJ1-3; cdr3_aa: CASSLTTGRGNTIYF; cdr3_nt: TGCGCCAGCAGCTTAACAACAGGGCGGGGAAACACCATATATTTT
v_call: TRBV27; d_call: .; j_call: TRBJ2-7; cdr3_aa: CASSLGQLSYEQYF; cdr3_nt: TGTGCCAGCAGTTTGGGACAACTCTCCTACGAGCAGTACTTC
v_call: TRBV29-1; d_call: TRBD1; j_call: TRBJ2-3; cdr3_aa: CSVEEQGAGDTQYF; cdr3_nt: TGCAGCGTTGAAGAACAGGGGGCTGGAGATACGCAGTATTTT
v_call: TRBV7-3; d_call: .; j_call: TRBJ2-5; cdr3_aa: CASSSGTEGWETQYF; cdr3_nt: TGTGCCAGCAGCTCCGGGACGGAGGGTTGGGAGACCCAGTACTTC
v_call: TRBV7-9; d_call: .; j_call: TRBJ2-7; cdr3_aa: CASSLEGAPGYEQYF; cdr3_nt: TGTGCCAGCAGCTTAGAAGGGGCCCCAGGCTACGAGCAGTACTTC
v_call: TRBV14; d_call: TRBD2; j_call: TRBJ2-3; cdr3_aa: CASSPAGSTDTQYF; cdr3_nt: TGTGCCAGCAGCCCAGCGGGAAGCACAGATACGCAGTATTTT
v_call: TRBV18; d_call: TRBD1; j_call: TRBJ2-1; cdr3_aa: CASSPTSLTGGNNNEQFF; cdr3_nt: TGTGCCAGCTCACCGACAAGCCTGACAGGGGGCAACAACAATGAGCAGTTCTTC